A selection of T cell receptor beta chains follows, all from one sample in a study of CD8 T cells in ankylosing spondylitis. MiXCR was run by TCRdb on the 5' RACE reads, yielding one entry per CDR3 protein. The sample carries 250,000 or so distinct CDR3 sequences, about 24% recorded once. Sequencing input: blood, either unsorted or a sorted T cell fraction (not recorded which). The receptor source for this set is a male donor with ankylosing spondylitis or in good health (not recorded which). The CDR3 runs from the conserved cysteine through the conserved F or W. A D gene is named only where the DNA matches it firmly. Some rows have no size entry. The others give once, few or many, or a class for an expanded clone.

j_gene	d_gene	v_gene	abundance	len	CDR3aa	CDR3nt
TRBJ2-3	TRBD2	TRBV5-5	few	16	CASSSVAGGPRDTQYF	TGTGCCAGCAGCTCCGTAGCGGGGGGGCCAAGGGATACGCAGTATTTT
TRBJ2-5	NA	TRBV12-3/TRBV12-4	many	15	CASSPAGRGGETQYF	TGTGCCAGCAGTCCGGCAGGCAGGGGAGGGGAGACCCAGTACTTC
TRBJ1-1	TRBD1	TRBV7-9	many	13	CASSSDRNPEAFF	TGTGCCAGCAGCTCGGACAGGAACCCTGAAGCTTTCTTT
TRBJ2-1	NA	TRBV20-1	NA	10	CSARADEQFF	TGCAGTGCCAGAGCGGATGAGCAGTTCTTC
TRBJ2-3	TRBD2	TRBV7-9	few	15	CASSWGSGGTDTQYF	TGTGCCAGCAGCTGGGGAAGCGGGGGCACAGATACGCAGTATTTT
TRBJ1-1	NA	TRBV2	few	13	CASQAEMNTEAFF	TGTGCCAGCCAGGCGGAGATGAACACTGAAGCTTTCTTT
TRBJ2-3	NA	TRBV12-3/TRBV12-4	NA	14	CASSTWGGTDTQYF	TGTGCCAGCAGTACCTGGGGGGGCACAGATACGCAGTATTTT
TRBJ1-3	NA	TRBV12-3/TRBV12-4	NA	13	CASRQGSGNTIYF	TGTGCCAGCAGACAGGGCTCTGGAAACACCATATATTTT
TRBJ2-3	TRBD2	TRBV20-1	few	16	CSATLPLAGAADTQYF	TGCAGTGCTACCCTTCCCCTAGCGGGGGCAGCAGATACGCAGTATTTT
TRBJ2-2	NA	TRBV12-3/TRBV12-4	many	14	CASSYLSGAGELFF	TGTGCCAGCAGTTACTTGTCGGGGGCCGGGGAGCTGTTTTTT
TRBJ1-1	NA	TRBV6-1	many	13	CASSHRGGTEAFF	TGTGCCAGCAGCCACCGGGGAGGCACTGAAGCTTTCTTT
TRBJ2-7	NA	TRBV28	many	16	CASNPPGTTSSYEQYF	TGTGCCAGCAACCCCCCCGGGACAACCTCTTCCTACGAGCAGTACTTC